A selection of T cell receptor beta chains follows, all from one sample in a study of blood T cell repertoires in COVID-19. Produced via immunoSEQ multiplex PCR; TCRdb's table is partial and in-frame only. Altogether tens of thousands of clones are present, 87% being singletons, with the ten largest covering 5% to 6.5%. The sample was peripheral blood. These receptors were collected from a man in his 60s with acute or convalescent COVID-19. Both conserved end residues are part of each CDR3. A D gene is named only where the DNA matches it firmly. Clone size is stated in some rows and not others, as once, few, many or a class when expanded.

j_call clone_size v_call d_call cdr3_nt cdr3_aa
TRBJ1-5 few TRBV7-9 NA TGTGCCAGCAGCCCCACAGGGATCAATCAGCCCCAGCATTTT CASSPTGINQPQHF
TRBJ2-2 NA TRBV19 NA TGTGCCAGTAAGACGGGGGACTCAATCACCGGGGAGCTGTTTTTT CASKTGDSITGELFF
TRBJ1-4 NA TRBV19 TRBD1 TGTGCCAGTAGTGCCCAGACAGGGATAGAAAAACTGTTTTTT CASSAQTGIEKLFF
TRBJ1-1 NA TRBV6-5 NA TGTGCCAGCAGTTACTCGACTATGAACACTGAAGCTTTCTTT CASSYSTMNTEAFF
TRBJ2-1 NA TRBV7-8 TRBD2 TGTGCCAGCAGCCTAAGAGCCGGGACTAGTGAGCAGTTCTTC CASSLRAGTSEQFF
TRBJ1-2 NA TRBV7-9 NA TGTGCCAGCAGCAAAGGCGGAGTTTATGGCTACACCTTC CASSKGGVYGYTF
TRBJ2-1 NA TRBV3-1/TRBV3-2 NA TGTGCCAGCAGCTTCCTTCGGGACACGGGGAATGAGCAGTTCTTC CASSFLRDTGNEQFF
TRBJ1-1 NA TRBV4-1 NA TGCGCCAGCAGCCAAGCACTCGGGATGTTGATAAGCAACACTGAAGCTTTCTTT CASSQALGMLISNTEAFF
TRBJ2-1 NA TRBV7-9 TRBD1 TGTGCCAGCAGCTTAGGACAGGGGAATGAGCAGTTCTTC CASSLGQGNEQFF
TRBJ1-1 NA TRBV14 NA TGTGCCAGCAGCCTCGGGCAGGGGAACACTGAAGCTTTCTTT CASSLGQGNTEAFF